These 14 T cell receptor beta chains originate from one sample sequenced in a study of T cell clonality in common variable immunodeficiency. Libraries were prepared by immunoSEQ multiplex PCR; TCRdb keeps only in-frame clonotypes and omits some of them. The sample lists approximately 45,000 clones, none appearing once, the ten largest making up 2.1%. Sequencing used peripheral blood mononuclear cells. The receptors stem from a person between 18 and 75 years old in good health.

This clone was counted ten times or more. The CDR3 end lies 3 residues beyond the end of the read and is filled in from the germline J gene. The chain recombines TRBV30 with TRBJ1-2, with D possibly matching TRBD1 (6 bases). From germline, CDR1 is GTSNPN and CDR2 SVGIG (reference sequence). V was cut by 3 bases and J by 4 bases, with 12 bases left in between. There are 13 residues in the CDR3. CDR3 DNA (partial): TGTGCCTGGAGGCTACAGGGAACCTATGGC. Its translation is CAWRLQGTYG. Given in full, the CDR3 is CAWRLQGTYGYTF.

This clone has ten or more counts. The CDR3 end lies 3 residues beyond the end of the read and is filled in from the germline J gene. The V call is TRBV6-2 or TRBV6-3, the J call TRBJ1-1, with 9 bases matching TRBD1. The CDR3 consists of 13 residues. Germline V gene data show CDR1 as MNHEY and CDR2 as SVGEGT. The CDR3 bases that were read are TGTGCCAGCAAGGGGACAGGGAAGGAGGAA. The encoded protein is CASKGTGKEE. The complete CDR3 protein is CASKGTGKEEAFF.

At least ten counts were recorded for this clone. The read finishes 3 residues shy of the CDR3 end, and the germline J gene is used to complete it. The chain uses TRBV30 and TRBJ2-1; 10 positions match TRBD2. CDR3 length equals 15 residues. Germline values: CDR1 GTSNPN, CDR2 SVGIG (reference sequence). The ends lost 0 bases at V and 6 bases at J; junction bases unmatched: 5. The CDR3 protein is CAWSVPGLAFNEQFF. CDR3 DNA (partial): TGTGCCTGGAGTGTACCGGGACTAGCGTTCAATGAG. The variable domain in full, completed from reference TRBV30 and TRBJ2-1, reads SQTIHQWPATLVQPVGSPLSLECTVEGTSNPNLYWYRQAAGRGLQLLFYSVGIGQISSEVPQNLSASRPQDRQFILSSKKLLLSDSGFYLCAWSVPGLAFNEQFFGPGTRLTVL.

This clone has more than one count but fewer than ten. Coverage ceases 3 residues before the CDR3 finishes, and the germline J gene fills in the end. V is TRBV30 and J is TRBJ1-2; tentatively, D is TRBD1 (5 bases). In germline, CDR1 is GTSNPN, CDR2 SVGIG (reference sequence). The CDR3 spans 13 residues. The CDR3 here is CACLPGGEDTYTF. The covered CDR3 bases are TGTGCCTGTCTTCCGGGGGGGGAGGATACC. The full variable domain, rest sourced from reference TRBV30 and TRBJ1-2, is SQTIHQWPATLVQPVGSPLSLECTVEGTSNPNLYWYRQAAGRGLQLLFYSVGIGQISSEVPQNLSASRPQDRQFILSSKKLLLSDSGFYLCACLPGGEDTYTFGSGTRLTVV.

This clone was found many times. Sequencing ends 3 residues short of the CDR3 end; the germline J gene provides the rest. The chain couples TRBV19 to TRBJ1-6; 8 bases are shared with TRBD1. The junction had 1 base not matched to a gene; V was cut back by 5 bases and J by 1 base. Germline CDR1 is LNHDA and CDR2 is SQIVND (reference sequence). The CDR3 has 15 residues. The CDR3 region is CASSQGASYNSPLHF. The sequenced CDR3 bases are TGTGCCAGTAGTCAGGGGGCGTCCTATAATTCACCC. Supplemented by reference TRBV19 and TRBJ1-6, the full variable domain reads DGGITQSPKYLFRKEGQNVTLSCEQNLNHDAMYWYRQDPGQGLRLIYYSQIVNDFQKGDIAEGYSVSREKKESFPLTVTSAQKNPTAFYLCASSQGASYNSPLHFGNGTRLTVT.

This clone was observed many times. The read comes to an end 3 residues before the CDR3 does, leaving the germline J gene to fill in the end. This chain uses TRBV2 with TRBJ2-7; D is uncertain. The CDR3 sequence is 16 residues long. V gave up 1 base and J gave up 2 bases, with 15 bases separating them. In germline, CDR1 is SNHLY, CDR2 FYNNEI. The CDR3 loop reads CASSEEGAAPPYEQYF. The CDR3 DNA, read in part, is TGTGCCAGCAGTGAAGAGGGCGCAGCCCCCCCCTACGAG.

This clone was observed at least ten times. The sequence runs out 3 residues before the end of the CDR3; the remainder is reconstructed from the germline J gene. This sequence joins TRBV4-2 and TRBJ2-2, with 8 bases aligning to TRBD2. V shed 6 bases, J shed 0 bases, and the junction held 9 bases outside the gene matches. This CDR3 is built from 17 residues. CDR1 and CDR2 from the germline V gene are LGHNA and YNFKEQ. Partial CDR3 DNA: TGTGCCAGCAGACAAACGGGGCGGGGGGCGAACACCGGGGAG. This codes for CASRQTGRGANTGE. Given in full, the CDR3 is CASRQTGRGANTGELFF.

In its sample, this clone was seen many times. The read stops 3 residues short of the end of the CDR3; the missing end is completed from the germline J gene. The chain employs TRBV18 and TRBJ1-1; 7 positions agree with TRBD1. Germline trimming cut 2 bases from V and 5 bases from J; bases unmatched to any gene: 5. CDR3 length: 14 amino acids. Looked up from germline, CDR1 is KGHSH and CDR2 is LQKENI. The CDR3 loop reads CASSPGQGVTEAFF. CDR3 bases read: TGTGCCAGCTCACCAGGGCAGGGGGTTACTGAA.

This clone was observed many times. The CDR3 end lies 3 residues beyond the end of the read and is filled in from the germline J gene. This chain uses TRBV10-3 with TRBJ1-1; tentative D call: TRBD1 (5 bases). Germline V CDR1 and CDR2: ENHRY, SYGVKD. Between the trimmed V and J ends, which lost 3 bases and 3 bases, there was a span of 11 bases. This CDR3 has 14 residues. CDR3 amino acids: CAISERTTDTEAFF. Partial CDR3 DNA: TGTGCCATCAGTGAAAGGACAACAGACACTGAA.

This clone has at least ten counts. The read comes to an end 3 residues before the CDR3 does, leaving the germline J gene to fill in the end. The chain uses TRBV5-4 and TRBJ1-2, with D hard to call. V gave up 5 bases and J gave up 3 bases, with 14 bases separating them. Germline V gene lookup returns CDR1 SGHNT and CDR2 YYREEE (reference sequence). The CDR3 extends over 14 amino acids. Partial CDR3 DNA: TGTGCCAGCAGGCCGCGGGATCGGTACTATGGC. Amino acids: CASRPRDRYYG. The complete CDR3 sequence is CASRPRDRYYGYTF.

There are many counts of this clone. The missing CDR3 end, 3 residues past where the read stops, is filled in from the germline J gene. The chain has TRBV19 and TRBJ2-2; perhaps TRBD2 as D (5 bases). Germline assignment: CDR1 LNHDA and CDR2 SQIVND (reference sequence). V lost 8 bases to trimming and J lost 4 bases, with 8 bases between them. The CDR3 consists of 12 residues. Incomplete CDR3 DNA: TGTGCCAGTGGACTCACCACCGGGGAG. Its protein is CASGLTTGE. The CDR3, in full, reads CASGLTTGELFF.

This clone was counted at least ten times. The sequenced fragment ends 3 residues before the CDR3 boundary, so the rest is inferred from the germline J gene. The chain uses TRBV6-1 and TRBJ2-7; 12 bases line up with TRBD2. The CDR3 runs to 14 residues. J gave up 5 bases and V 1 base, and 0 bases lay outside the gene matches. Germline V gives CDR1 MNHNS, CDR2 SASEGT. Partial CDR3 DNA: TGTGCCAGCAGTGAAGGACTAGCGGGAGACGAG. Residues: CASSEGLAGDE. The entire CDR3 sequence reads CASSEGLAGDEQYF.

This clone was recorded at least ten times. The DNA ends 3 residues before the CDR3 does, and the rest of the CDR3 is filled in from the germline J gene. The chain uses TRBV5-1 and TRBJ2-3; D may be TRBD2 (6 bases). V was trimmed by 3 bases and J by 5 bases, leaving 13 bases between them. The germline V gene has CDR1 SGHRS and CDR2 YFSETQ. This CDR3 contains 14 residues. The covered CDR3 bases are TGCGCCAGCAGCTGGGGGACTTCTGGAGATACG. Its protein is CASSWGTSGDT. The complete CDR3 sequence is CASSWGTSGDTQYF.

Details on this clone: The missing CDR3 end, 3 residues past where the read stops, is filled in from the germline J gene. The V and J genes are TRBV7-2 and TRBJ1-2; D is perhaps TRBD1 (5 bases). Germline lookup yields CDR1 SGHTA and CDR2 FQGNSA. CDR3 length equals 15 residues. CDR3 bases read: TGTGCCAGCAGCTTACAGGGCGGGGCGACAGATACC. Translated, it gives CASSLQGGATDT. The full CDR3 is CASSLQGGATDTYTF.